This T cell receptor beta chain comes out of a study of response to subunit inactivated influenza vaccine. Study findings and constraints: Authors suggested seasonal influenza vaccinations each recruit few new T cells.

The germline V and J ends were trimmed by 4 bases and 4 bases, with 12 bases remaining between them. The CDR3 runs to 14 residues. Germline values: CDR1 MNHEY, CDR2 SVGEGT. MiXCR, applied by TCRdb to the RT-PCR reads, yields one record per CDR3 protein. The table records under 200,000 distinct CDR3 sequences, about a tenth of them present only once. To note about this clonotype: What it binds is not known.

This chain uses TRBV6-2 or TRBV6-3 with TRBJ2-3, with D uncertain. This sequence was found in a man aged 50-59 years who received an inactivated influenza vaccine. Sequenced material: non-naive T cells sorted from PBMCs, taken more than 35 days after vaccination. In nucleotides, the CDR3 is TGTGCCAGCAGTTTGAATGGGTATCCAGATACGCAGTATTTT. This gives the protein CASSLNGYPDTQYF.